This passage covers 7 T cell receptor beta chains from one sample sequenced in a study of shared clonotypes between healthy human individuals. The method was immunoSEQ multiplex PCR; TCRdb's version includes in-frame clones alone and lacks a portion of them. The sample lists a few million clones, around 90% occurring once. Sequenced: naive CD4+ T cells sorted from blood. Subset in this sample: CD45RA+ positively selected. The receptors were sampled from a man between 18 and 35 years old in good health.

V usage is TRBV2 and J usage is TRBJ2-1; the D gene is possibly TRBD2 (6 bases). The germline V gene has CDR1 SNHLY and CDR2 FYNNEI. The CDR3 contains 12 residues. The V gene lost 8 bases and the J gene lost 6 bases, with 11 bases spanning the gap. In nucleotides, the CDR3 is TGTGCCAGCGGATCGGGGGTCAATGAGCAGTTCTTC. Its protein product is CASGSGVNEQFF.

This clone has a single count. The CDR3 loop is CASSLGGGAETQYF. CDR3 DNA sequence: TGTGCCAGCTCCCTGGGGGGAGGAGCGGAGACCCAGTACTTC. The chain joins TRBV18 to TRBJ2-5; a possible D gene is TRBD2 (6 bases). V was clipped by 6 bases and J by 5 bases, with 16 bases between them. This CDR3 comprises 14 residues. Germline V gives CDR1 KGHSH, CDR2 LQKENI.

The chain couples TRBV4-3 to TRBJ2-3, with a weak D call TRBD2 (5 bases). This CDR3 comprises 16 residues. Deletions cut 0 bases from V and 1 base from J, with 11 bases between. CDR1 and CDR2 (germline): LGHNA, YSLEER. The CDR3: CASSQDLGVGTDTQYF. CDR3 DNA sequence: TGCGCCAGCAGCCAAGATCTGGGAGTGGGCACAGATACGCAGTATTTT.

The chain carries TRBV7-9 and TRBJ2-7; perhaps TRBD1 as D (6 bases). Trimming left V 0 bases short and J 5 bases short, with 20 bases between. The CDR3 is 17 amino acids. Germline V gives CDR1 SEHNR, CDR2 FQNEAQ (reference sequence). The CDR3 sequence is CASSLAQGDTSGHEQYF. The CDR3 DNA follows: TGTGCCAGCAGCTTAGCGCAAGGGGACACCTCAGGCCACGAGCAGTACTTC.

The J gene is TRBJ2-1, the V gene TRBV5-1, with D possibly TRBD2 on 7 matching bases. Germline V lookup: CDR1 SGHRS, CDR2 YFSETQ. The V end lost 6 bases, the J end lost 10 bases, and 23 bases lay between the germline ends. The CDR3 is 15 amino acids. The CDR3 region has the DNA TGCGCCAGCACCCTCCTTATCGGGGGGCCGCGGGAGCAGTTCTTC. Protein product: CASTLLIGGPREQFF.

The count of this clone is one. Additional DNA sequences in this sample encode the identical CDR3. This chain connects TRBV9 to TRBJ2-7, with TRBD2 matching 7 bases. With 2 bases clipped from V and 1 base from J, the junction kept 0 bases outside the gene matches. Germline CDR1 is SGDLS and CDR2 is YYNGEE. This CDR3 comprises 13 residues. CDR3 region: CASSVSGSYEQYF. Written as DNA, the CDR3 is TGTGCCAGCAGCGTTAGCGGGTCCTACGAGCAGTACTTC.

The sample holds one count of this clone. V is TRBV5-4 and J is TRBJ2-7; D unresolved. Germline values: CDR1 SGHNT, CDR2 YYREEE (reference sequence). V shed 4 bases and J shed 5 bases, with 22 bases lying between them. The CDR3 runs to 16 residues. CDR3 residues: CASSPLPGPQHHEQYF. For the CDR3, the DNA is TGTGCCAGCAGCCCCCTCCCCGGTCCCCAGCACCACGAGCAGTACTTC.